These T cell receptor beta chains were read from a single sample in a study of cytomegalovirus exposure and HLA in healthy donors. TCRdb's copy holds only in-frame clones and misses some; the assay was immunoSEQ multiplex PCR. The sample holds about 190,000 clones, just under 75% seen once. The sequenced material came from PBMCs. The receptors stem from a woman aged 25 to 39 in good health and CMV-seropositive. The CDR3 runs from the conserved cysteine through the conserved F or W. The D gene is left open where the match is weak. Part of the rows lack a size; the others show once, few, many or a class for expanded clones.

abundance: few
d_gene: -
v_gene: TRBV10-2
j_gene: TRBJ1-2
CDR3aa: CASSDPGRANYGYTF
CDR3nt: TGCGCCAGCAGTGACCCAGGCAGGGCGAACTATGGCTACACCTTC

abundance: -
d_gene: -
v_gene: TRBV28
j_gene: TRBJ1-4
CDR3aa: CASSLEGVGEKLFF
CDR3nt: TGTGCCAGCAGTTTAGAAGGGGTGGGAGAAAAACTGTTTTTT

abundance: -
d_gene: -
v_gene: TRBV28
j_gene: TRBJ1-1
CDR3aa: CASRLRVEAFF
CDR3nt: TGTGCCAGCAGGCTCAGGGTAGAAGCTTTCTTT

abundance: few
d_gene: TRBD2
v_gene: TRBV28
j_gene: TRBJ2-7
CDR3aa: CASSTSSGIHEQYF
CDR3nt: TGTGCCAGCAGCACCTCTAGCGGGATCCACGAGCAGTACTTC

abundance: -
d_gene: TRBD2
v_gene: TRBV5-1
j_gene: TRBJ2-3
CDR3aa: CASSLRVAGGTTDTQYF
CDR3nt: TGCGCCAGCAGCTTGCGGGTAGCGGGAGGAACCACAGATACGCAGTATTTT

abundance: -
d_gene: -
v_gene: TRBV5-1
j_gene: TRBJ2-7
CDR3aa: CASSLFPGDEQYF
CDR3nt: TGCGCCAGCAGCTTGTTTCCGGGGGACGAGCAGTACTTC

abundance: -
d_gene: -
v_gene: TRBV18
j_gene: TRBJ2-7
CDR3aa: CASSRKPAGNEQYF
CDR3nt: TGTGCCAGCTCACGAAAACCAGCAGGCAACGAGCAGTACTTC

abundance: -
d_gene: -
v_gene: TRBV6-5
j_gene: TRBJ2-7
CDR3aa: CASSYSTSQDEQYF
CDR3nt: TGTGCCAGCAGTTACTCGACTAGTCAGGACGAGCAGTACTTC

abundance: -
d_gene: -
v_gene: TRBV7-9
j_gene: TRBJ2-5
CDR3aa: CASSPGWRIQETQYF
CDR3nt: TGTGCCAGCAGCCCCGGGTGGCGTATCCAAGAGACCCAGTACTTC

abundance: -
d_gene: TRBD2
v_gene: TRBV2
j_gene: TRBJ2-3
CDR3aa: CASTLAGGTDTQYF
CDR3nt: TGTGCCAGCACCCTAGCGGGGGGCACAGATACGCAGTATTTT

abundance: -
d_gene: TRBD1
v_gene: TRBV23-1
j_gene: TRBJ2-1
CDR3aa: CASSQSEQGGNYNEQFF
CDR3nt: TGCGCCAGCAGTCAATCGGAACAGGGGGGAAATTACAATGAGCAGTTCTTC

abundance: -
d_gene: TRBD1
v_gene: TRBV27
j_gene: TRBJ1-1
CDR3aa: CASSLGQVTEAFF
CDR3nt: TGTGCCAGCAGTTTAGGACAGGTCACTGAAGCTTTCTTT

abundance: once
d_gene: TRBD2
v_gene: TRBV19
j_gene: TRBJ2-5
CDR3aa: CAAGGGSGRSETQYF
CDR3nt: TGTGCCGCCGGGGGGGGCTCGGGTCGCTCGGAGACCCAGTACTTC

abundance: -
d_gene: TRBD2
v_gene: TRBV28
j_gene: TRBJ2-1
CDR3aa: CASLGASGRNEQFF
CDR3nt: TGTGCCAGCCTTGGGGCTAGCGGGAGGAATGAGCAGTTCTTC

abundance: -
d_gene: -
v_gene: TRBV7-9
j_gene: TRBJ2-3
CDR3aa: CASFAGGQGDTDTQYF
CDR3nt: TGTGCCAGCTTCGCAGGGGGGCAGGGGGACACAGATACGCAGTATTTT

abundance: -
d_gene: -
v_gene: TRBV28
j_gene: TRBJ2-3
CDR3aa: CAGSPAGDTDTQYF
CDR3nt: TGTGCCGGAAGCCCGGCAGGGGATACAGATACGCAGTATTTT

abundance: -
d_gene: -
v_gene: TRBV25-1
j_gene: TRBJ2-1
CDR3aa: CASSELTSPRGHEQFF
CDR3nt: TGTGCCAGCAGTGAATTAACTAGCCCGCGAGGTCATGAGCAGTTCTTC

abundance: -
d_gene: -
v_gene: TRBV18
j_gene: TRBJ2-7
CDR3aa: CASSPPSYEQYF
CDR3nt: TGTGCCAGCTCACCACCATCCTACGAGCAGTACTTC

abundance: -
d_gene: -
v_gene: TRBV29-1
j_gene: TRBJ2-1
CDR3aa: CSARTQSSYNEQFF
CDR3nt: TGCAGCGCGAGGACTCAGAGCTCCTACAATGAGCAGTTCTTC

abundance: few
d_gene: -
v_gene: TRBV5-6
j_gene: TRBJ1-5
CDR3aa: CASSLSVGNTPQHF
CDR3nt: TGTGCCAGCAGCTTGTCGGTTGGTAATACGCCCCAGCATTTT

abundance: once
d_gene: TRBD2
v_gene: TRBV5-1
j_gene: TRBJ2-1
CDR3aa: CASRLAGGSSYNEQFF
CDR3nt: TGCGCCAGCAGACTAGCGGGGGGAAGCTCCTACAATGAGCAGTTCTTC

abundance: few
d_gene: -
v_gene: TRBV7-9
j_gene: TRBJ2-7
CDR3aa: CSSSPALGQRAGEQYF
CDR3nt: TGTTCCAGCAGCCCAGCCCTGGGACAGCGGGCCGGAGAGCAGTACTTC

abundance: -
d_gene: -
v_gene: TRBV5-1
j_gene: TRBJ2-3
CDR3aa: CASSLTGIIQGDTQYF
CDR3nt: TGCGCCAGCAGCCTAACAGGGATCATTCAGGGAGATACGCAGTATTTT

abundance: -
d_gene: -
v_gene: TRBV7-9
j_gene: TRBJ1-5
CDR3aa: CASSPGVGQPQHF
CDR3nt: TGTGCCAGCAGCCCTGGAGTTGGTCAGCCCCAGCATTTT